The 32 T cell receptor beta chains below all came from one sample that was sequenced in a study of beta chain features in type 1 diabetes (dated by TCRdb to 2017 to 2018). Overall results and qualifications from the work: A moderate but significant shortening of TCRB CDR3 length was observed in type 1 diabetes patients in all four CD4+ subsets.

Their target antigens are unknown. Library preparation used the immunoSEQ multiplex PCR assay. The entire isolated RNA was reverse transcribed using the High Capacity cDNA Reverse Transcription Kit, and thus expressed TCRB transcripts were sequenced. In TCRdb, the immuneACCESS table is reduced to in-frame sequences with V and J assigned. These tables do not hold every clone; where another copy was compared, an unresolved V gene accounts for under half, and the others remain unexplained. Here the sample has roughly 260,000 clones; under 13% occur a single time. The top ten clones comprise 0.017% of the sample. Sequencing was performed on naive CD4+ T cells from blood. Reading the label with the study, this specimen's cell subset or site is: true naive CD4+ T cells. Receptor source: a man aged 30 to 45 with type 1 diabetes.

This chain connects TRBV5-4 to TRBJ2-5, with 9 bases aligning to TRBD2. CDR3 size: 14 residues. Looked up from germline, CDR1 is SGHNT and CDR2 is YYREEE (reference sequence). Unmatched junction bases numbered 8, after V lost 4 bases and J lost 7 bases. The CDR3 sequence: CASSTRTSDATQYF. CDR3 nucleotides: TGTGCCAGCAGCACTCGGACTAGCGATGCGACCCAGTACTTC.

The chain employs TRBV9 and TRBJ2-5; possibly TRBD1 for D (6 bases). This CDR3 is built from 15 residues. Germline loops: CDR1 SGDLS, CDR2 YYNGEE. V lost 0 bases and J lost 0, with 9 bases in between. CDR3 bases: TGTGCCAGCAGCGTAGGGACAGTGTACCAAGAGACCCAGTACTTC. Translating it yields CASSVGTVYQETQYF.

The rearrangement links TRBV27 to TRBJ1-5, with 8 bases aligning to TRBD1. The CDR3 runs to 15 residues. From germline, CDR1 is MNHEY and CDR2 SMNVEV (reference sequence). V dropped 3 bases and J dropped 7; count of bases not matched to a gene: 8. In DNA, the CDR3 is TGTGCCAGCAGTTTGGGGACAGGTTCGGGGCAGCCCCAGCATTTT. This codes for CASSLGTGSGQPQHF.

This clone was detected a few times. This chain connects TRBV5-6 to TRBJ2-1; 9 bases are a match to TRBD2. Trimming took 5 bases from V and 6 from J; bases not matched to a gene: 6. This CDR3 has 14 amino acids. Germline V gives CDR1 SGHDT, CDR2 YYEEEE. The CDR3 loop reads CASRRGGASNEQFF. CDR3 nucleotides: TGTGCCAGCAGGCGCGGGGGGGCCTCCAATGAGCAGTTCTTC.

The CDR3 DNA follows: TGTGCCAGCAGTTACACAGGGTTGCGGGGCTACACCTTC. Translated: CASSYTGLRGYTF. The chain has TRBV27 and TRBJ1-2, with D perhaps matching TRBD1 (6 bases). The V gene lost 4 bases and the J gene lost 8 bases, with 14 bases spanning the gap. Germline V gives CDR1 MNHEY, CDR2 SMNVEV (reference sequence). The CDR3 extends over 13 amino acids.

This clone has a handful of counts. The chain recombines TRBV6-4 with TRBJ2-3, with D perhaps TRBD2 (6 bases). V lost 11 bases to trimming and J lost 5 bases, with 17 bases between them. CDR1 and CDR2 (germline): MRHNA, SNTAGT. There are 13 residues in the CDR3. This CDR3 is CARELCGEDTQYF. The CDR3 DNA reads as TGTGCCCGCGAACTCTGCGGGGAAGATACGCAGTATTTT.

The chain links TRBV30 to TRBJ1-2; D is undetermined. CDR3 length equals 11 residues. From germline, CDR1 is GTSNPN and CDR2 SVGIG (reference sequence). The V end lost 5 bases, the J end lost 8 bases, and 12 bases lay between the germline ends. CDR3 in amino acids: CAWGGRYGYTF. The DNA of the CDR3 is TGTGCCTGGGGCGGGAGGTACGGCTACACCTTC.

The CDR3 reads CASTPRISARNEQYF. The CDR3 DNA sequence: TGTGCCAGCACCCCGCGCATTTCTGCGCGAAACGAGCAGTACTTC. J is TRBJ2-7 and V is TRBV28; no clear D. Germline V gene lookup returns CDR1 MDHEN and CDR2 SYDVKM. This CDR3 contains 15 residues. The V end lost 7 bases, the J end lost 5 bases, and 21 bases lay between the germline ends.

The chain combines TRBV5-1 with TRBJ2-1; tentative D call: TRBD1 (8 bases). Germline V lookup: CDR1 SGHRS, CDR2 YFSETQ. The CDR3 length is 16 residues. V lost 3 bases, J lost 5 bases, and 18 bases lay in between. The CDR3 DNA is TGCGCCAGCAGCTCCGACAGGGGAGGGCGAAACAATGAGCAGTTCTTC. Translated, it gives CASSSDRGGRNNEQFF.

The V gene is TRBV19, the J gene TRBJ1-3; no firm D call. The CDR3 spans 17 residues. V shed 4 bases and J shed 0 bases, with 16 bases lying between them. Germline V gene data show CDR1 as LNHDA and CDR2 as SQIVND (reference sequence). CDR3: CASSRAADGNSGNTIYF. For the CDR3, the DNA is TGTGCCAGTAGTAGGGCCGCGGACGGGAACTCTGGAAACACCATATATTTT. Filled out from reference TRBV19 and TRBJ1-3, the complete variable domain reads DGGITQSPKYLFRKEGQNVTLSCEQNLNHDAMYWYRQDPGQGLRLIYYSQIVNDFQKGDIAEGYSVSREKKESFPLTVTSAQKNPTAFYLCASSRAADGNSGNTIYFGEGSWLTVV.

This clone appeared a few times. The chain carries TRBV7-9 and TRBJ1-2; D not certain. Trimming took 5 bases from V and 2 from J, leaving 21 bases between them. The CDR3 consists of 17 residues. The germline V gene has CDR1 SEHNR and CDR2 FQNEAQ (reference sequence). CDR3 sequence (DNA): TGTGCCAGCAGCCCCTCCCGAGAGCGAATCCCCAACTATGGCTACACCTTC. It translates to CASSPSRERIPNYGYTF.

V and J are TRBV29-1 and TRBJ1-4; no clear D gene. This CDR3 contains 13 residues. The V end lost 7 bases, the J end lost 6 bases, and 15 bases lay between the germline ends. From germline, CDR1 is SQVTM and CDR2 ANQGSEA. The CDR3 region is CSATLNRYEKLFF. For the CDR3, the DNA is TGCAGCGCCACTTTAAACCGATATGAAAAACTGTTTTTT.

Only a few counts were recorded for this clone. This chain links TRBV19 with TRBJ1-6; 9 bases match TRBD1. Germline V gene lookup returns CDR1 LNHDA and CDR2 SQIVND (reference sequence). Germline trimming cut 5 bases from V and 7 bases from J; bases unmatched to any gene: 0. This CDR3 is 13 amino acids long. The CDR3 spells CASSGQGNSPLHF. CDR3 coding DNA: TGTGCCAGTAGTGGACAGGGGAATTCACCCCTCCACTTT.

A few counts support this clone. The CDR3, as DNA: TGTGCCAGCAGCTTAGCCTTCGGGGGGACTGGGAACCAGCATTTT. This sequence encodes CASSLAFGGTGNQHF. The chain joins TRBV7-2 to TRBJ1-5, with D perhaps TRBD1 (5 bases). The CDR3 spans 15 residues. Between the trimmed V and J ends, which lost 0 bases and 12 bases, there was a span of 18 bases. Germline loops: CDR1 SGHTA, CDR2 FQGNSA.

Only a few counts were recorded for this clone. The CDR3: CASSSLSSYEQYF. In DNA, the CDR3 is TGTGCCAGCAGCTCATTGAGCTCCTACGAGCAGTACTTC. This chain connects TRBV27 to TRBJ2-5; D remains ambiguous. TRBJ2-7 matches the DNA end more closely, so the J call is doubtful. The length of the CDR3 is 13 residues. The germline V gene encodes CDR1 MNHEY and CDR2 SMNVEV (reference sequence).

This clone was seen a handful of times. The DNA of the CDR3 is TGTGCCACCAGCAGAAGGACAGGGACCGGGGCCAACGTCCTGACTTTC. This sequence encodes CATSRRTGTGANVLTF. The rearrangement joins TRBV15 to TRBJ2-6; 8 bases map to TRBD1. Germline V CDR1 and CDR2: LNHNV, YYDKDF (reference sequence). The CDR3 spans 16 residues. V lost 2 bases, J lost 4 bases, and 4 bases stayed unmatched.

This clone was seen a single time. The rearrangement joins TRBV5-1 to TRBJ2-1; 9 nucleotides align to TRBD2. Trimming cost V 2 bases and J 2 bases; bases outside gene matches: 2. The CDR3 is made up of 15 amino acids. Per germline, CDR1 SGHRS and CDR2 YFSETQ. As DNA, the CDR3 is TGCGCCAGCAGCTTAGGACTAGCGCCCTACAATGAGCAGTTCTTC. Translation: CASSLGLAPYNEQFF.

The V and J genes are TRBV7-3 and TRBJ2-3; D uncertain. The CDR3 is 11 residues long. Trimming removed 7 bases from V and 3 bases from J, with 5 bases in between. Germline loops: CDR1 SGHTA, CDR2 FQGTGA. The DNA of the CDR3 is TGTGCCAGCACCCTAACAGATACGCAGTATTTT. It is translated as CASTLTDTQYF.

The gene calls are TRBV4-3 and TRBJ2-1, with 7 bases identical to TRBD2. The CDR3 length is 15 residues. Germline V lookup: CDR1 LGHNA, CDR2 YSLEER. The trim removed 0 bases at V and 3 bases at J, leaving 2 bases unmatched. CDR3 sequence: CASSQELAVYNEQFF. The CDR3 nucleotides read TGCGCCAGCAGCCAAGAGCTAGCGGTCTACAATGAGCAGTTCTTC.

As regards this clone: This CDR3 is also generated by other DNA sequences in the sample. This chain's CDR3 is CASRDRAYEQYF. Written as DNA, the CDR3 is TGTGCCAGCAGGGACAGAGCCTACGAGCAGTACTTC. V gene TRBV6-1 combines with J gene TRBJ2-7; maybe TRBD1 (6 bases). Trimming removed 6 bases at V and 2 bases at J, with 8 bases between. Germline lookup yields CDR1 MNHNS and CDR2 SASEGT. The length of the CDR3 is 12 residues.

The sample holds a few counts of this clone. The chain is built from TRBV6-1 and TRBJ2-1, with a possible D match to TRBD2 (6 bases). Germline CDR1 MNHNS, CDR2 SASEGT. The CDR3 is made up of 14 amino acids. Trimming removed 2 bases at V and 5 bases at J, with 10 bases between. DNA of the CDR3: TGTGCCAGCAGTGAACTAGCGCCTGACAATGAGCAGTTCTTC. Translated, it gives CASSELAPDNEQFF.

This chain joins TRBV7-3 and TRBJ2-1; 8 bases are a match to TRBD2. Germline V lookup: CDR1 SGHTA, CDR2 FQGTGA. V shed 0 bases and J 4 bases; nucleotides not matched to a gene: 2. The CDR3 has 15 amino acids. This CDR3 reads CASSLTGLDYNEQFF. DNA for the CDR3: TGTGCCAGCAGCTTAACGGGACTAGATTACAATGAGCAGTTCTTC.

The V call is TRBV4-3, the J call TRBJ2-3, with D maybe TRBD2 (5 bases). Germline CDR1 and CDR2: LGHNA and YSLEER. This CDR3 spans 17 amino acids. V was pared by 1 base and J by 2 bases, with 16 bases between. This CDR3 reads CASSQGPPIGNTDTQYF. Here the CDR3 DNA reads TGCGCCAGCAGCCAAGGCCCTCCCATCGGGAACACAGATACGCAGTATTTT.

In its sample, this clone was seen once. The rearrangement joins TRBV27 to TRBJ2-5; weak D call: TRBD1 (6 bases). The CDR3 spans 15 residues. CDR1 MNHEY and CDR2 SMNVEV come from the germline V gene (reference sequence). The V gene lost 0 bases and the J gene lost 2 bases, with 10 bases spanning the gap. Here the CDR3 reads CASSLSWQGQETQYF. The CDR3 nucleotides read TGTGCCAGCAGTTTATCGTGGCAGGGGCAAGAGACCCAGTACTTC.

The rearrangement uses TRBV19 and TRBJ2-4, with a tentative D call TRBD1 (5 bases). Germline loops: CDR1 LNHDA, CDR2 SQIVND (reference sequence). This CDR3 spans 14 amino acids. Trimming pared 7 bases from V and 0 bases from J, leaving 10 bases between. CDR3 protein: CASKETVAKNIQYF. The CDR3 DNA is TGTGCCAGTAAGGAGACAGTAGCCAAAAACATTCAGTACTTC.

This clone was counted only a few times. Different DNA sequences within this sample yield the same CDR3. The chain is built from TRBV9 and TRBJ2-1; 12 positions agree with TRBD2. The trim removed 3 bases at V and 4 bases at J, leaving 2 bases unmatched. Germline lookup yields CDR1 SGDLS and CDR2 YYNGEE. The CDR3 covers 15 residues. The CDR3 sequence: CASSASGGAYNEQFF. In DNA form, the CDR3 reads TGTGCCAGCAGCGCTAGCGGGGGGGCTTACAATGAGCAGTTCTTC. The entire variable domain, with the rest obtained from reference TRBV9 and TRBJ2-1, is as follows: DSGVTQTPKHLITATGQRVTLRCSPRSGDLSVYWYQQSLDQGLQFLIQYYNGEERAKGNILERFSAQQFPDLHSELNLSSLELGDSALYFCASSASGGAYNEQFFGPGTRLTVL.

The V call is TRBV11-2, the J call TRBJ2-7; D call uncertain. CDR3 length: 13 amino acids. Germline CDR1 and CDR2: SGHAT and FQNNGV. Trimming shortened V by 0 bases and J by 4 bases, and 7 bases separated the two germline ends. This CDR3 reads CASSLDRAYEQYF. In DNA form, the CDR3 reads TGTGCCAGCAGCTTAGATCGTGCGTACGAGCAGTACTTC.

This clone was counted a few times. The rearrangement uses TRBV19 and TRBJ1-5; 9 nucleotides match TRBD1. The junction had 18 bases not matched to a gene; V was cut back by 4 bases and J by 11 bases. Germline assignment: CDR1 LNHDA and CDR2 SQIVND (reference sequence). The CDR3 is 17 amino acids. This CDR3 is CASSTDGWDRARGAQHF. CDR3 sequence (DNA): TGTGCCAGTAGTACCGATGGCTGGGACAGGGCCCGAGGAGCCCAGCATTTT.

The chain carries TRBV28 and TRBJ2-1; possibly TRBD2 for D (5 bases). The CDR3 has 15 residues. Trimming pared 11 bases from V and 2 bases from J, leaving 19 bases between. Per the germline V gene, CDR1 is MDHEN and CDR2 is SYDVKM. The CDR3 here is CASRPETGTYNEQFF. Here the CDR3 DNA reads TGTGCCTCACGCCCCGAGACGGGGACCTACAATGAGCAGTTCTTC.

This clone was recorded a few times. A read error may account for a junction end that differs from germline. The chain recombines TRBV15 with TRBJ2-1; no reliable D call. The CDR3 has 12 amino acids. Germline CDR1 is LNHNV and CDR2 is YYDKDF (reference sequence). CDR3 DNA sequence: TGTGCCATCAGCAGTTCGGTCAATGAGCAGTTCTTC. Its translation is CAISSSVNEQFF.

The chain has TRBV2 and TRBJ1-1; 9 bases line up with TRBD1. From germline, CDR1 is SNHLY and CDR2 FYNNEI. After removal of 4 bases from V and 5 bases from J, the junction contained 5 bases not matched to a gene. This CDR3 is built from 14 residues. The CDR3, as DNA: TGTGCCAGCAGTGCGACAGGGGGGGGTACTGAAGCTTTCTTT. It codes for CASSATGGGTEAFF.

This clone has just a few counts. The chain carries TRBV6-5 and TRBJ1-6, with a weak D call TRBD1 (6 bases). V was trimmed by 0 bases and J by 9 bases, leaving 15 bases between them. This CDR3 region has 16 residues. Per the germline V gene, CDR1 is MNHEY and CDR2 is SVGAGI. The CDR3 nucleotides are TGTGCCAGCAGTTACTCGACTGGGGGCGCGGGTTCACCCCTCCACTTT. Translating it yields CASSYSTGGAGSPLHF.